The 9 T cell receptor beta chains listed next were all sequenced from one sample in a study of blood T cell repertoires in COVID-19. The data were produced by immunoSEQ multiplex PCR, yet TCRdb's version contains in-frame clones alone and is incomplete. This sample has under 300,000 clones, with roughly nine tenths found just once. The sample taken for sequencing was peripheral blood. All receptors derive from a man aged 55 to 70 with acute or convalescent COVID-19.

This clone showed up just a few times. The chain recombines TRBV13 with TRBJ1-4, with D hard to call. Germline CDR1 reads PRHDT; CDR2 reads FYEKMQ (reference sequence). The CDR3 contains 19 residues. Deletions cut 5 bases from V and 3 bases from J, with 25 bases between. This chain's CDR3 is CASSRAPLLLAASNEKLFF. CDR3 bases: TGTGCCAGCAGCCGCGCCCCCTTGTTGTTGGCGGCATCTAATGAAAAACTGTTTTTT.

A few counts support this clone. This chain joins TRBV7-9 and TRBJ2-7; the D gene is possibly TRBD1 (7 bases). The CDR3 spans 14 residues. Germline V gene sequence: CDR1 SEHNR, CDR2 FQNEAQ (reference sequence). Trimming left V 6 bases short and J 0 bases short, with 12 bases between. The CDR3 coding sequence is TGTGCCAGCAGACCCAGGGGGGCCTCCTACGAGCAGTACTTC. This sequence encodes CASRPRGASYEQYF. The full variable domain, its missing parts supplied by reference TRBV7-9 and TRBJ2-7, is DTGVSQNPRHKITKRGQNVTFRCDPISEHNRLYWYRQTLGQGPEFLTYFQNEAQLEKSRLLSDRFSAERPKGSFSTLEIQRTEQGDSAMYLCASRPRGASYEQYFGPGTRLTVT.

CDR3 DNA: TGTGCCAGCAGCGAACAGGGGGCGCCGGACACCATATATTTT. This codes for CASSEQGAPDTIYF. J is TRBJ1-3 and V is TRBV7-2; TRBD1 aligns across 9 bases. The CDR3 covers 14 residues. The germline V gene has CDR1 SGHTA and CDR2 FQGNSA. The V and J ends lost 5 bases and 8 bases, in that order; junction bases with no gene match: 7.

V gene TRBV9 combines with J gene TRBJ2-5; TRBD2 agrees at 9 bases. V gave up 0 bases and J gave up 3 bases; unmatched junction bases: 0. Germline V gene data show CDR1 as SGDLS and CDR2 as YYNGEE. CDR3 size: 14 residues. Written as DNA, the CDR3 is TGTGCCAGCAGCGTAGGCGGGAGGGAAGAGACCCAGTACTTC. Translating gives CASSVGGREETQYF.

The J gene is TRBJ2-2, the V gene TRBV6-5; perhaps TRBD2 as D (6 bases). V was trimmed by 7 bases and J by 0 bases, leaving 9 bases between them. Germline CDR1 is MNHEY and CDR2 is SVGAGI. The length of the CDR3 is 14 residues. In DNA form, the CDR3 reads TGTGCCAGCAAACTAGCCTCGAACACCGGGGAGCTGTTTTTT. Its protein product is CASKLASNTGELFF.

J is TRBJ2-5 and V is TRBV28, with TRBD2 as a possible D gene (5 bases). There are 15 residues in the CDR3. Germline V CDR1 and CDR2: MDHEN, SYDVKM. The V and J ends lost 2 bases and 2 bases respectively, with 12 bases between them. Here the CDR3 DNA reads TGTGCCAGCAGTTTACCCGGGGTAGGGCAAGAGACCCAGTACTTC. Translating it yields CASSLPGVGQETQYF.

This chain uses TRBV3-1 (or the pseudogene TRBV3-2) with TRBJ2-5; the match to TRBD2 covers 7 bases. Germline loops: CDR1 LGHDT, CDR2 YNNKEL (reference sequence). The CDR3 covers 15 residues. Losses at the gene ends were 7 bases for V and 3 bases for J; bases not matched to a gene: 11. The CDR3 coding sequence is TGTGCCAGCACGTCCCTCGGGCTAGCGGAAGAGACCCAGTACTTC. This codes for CASTSLGLAEETQYF.

The CDR3 DNA reads TGTGCCAGTAGTACCCTGGCGGGAGTCAGTCCAGATACGCAGTATTTT. Protein: CASSTLAGVSPDTQYF. The chain has TRBV19 and TRBJ2-3, with 7 bases lining up with TRBD2. Germline trimming cut 4 bases from V and 4 bases from J; bases unmatched to any gene: 11. The germline CDR1 and CDR2 sequences are LNHDA and SQIVND (reference sequence). The CDR3 contains 16 residues.

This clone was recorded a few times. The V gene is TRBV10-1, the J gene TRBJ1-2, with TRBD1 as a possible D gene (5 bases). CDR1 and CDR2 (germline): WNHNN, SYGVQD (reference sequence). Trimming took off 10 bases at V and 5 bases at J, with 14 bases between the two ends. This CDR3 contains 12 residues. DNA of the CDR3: TGCGCCACCTGGGGGGTGGAATATGGCTACACCTTC. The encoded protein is CATWGVEYGYTF.